This passage covers 26 T cell receptor beta chains from one sample sequenced in a study of T cell responses to AZD1222 COVID-19 vaccine (dated by TCRdb to the early 2020s). This specimen's time point label, per the study, means: baseline before first vaccination. The protocol used for the library was the immunoSEQ multiplex PCR assay. The source is immuneACCESS, and TCRdb retained only in-frame sequences with V and J called. Part of the clones is not carried over; for the studies checked, unresolved V genes explain less than half of this, and the remainder is unexplained. This sample gives tens of thousands of clones in total; roughly 90% of them show up just once. The top ten clonotypes cover less than 9% of the sample. Here the sequenced sample was peripheral blood, taken on day 0 of AZD1222 vaccination. The receptor set was obtained from an adult in good health.

This sequence joins TRBV18 and TRBJ1-2; D is undetermined. Germline V gene data show CDR1 as KGHSH and CDR2 as LQKENI. The CDR3 contains 14 residues. V was pared by 3 bases and J by 2 bases, with 10 bases between. CDR3 bases: TGTGCCAGCTCACCGAGGGAAAGAAACTATGGCTACACCTTC. Translating gives CASSPRERNYGYTF.

The V call is TRBV18, the J call TRBJ2-1; 11 bases align to TRBD2. The germline gives CDR1 KGHSH, CDR2 LQKENI. The J segment lost 5 bases and the V segment lost 5 bases, leaving 11 bases of the junction unmatched. This CDR3 is built from 17 residues. The DNA of the CDR3 is TGTGCCAGCTCAAGCAAAGGTCTAGCGGGAGGAAACAATGAGCAGTTCTTC. It encodes CASSSKGLAGGNNEQFF.

This clone is a singleton in its sample. The J gene is TRBJ2-1, the V gene TRBV7-2; D remains unclear. This CDR3 spans 13 amino acids. V was trimmed by 5 bases and J by 7 bases, leaving 12 bases between them. Germline-derived CDR1 and CDR2 are SGHTA and FQGNSA. The CDR3 region is CASSPFLLNEQFF. CDR3 nucleotides: TGTGCCAGCAGCCCTTTCCTCCTAAATGAGCAGTTCTTC.

The chain combines TRBV15 with TRBJ2-5; D is ambiguous. Germline V lookup: CDR1 LNHNV, CDR2 YYDKDF (reference sequence). The V and J ends lost 0 bases and 4 bases respectively, with 6 bases between them. The CDR3 has 13 residues. The CDR3 spells CATSRDYRETQYF. The CDR3 DNA reads as TGTGCCACCAGCAGAGATTATAGAGAGACCCAGTACTTC.

The J gene is TRBJ2-1, the V gene TRBV11-2, with D possibly being TRBD1 (6 bases). Germline V lookup: CDR1 SGHAT, CDR2 FQNNGV. The CDR3 covers 15 residues. The germline V and J ends were trimmed by 5 bases and 0 bases, with 11 bases remaining between them. CDR3 DNA: TGTGCCAGCAGCCCCGGGACACTCTCCTACAATGAGCAGTTCTTC. This codes for CASSPGTLSYNEQFF. The full variable domain, rest sourced from reference TRBV11-2 and TRBJ2-1, is EAGVAQSPRYKIIEKRQSVAFWCNPISGHATLYWYQQILGQGPKLLIQFQNNGVVDDSQLPKDRFSAERLKGVDSTLKIQPAKLEDSAVYLCASSPGTLSYNEQFFGPGTRLTVL.

The rearrangement joins TRBV19 to TRBJ2-7, with TRBD1 matching over 10 bases. V gave up 4 bases and J gave up 0 bases; unmatched junction bases: 3. Per the germline V gene, CDR1 is LNHDA and CDR2 is SQIVND (reference sequence). The CDR3 contains 15 residues. In DNA, the CDR3 is TGTGCCAGTAGTACCGGGACAGGGGCCTCCTACGAGCAGTACTTC. It is translated as CASSTGTGASYEQYF.

As DNA, the CDR3 is TGCGCCAGCAGCCTTAGCGGGAGGCTCCACGAGCAGTACTTC. The encoded protein is CASSLSGRLHEQYF. The chain joins TRBV5-1 to TRBJ2-7, with TRBD2 matching over 10 bases. CDR3 size: 14 residues. After removal of 4 bases from V and 5 bases from J, the junction contained 6 bases not matched to a gene. CDR1 is SGHRS and CDR2 is YFSETQ in the germline V gene. Together with reference TRBV5-1 and TRBJ2-7, the CDR3 gives the full variable domain: KAGVTQTPRYLIKTRGQQVTLSCSPISGHRSVSWYQQTPGQGLQFLFEYFSETQRNKGNFPGRFSGRQFSNSRSEMNVSTLELGDSALYLCASSLSGRLHEQYFGPGTRLTVT.

The genes are TRBV18 and TRBJ1-1, with TRBD1 matching over 7 bases. CDR1 and CDR2 (germline): KGHSH, LQKENI. Unmatched junction bases numbered 5, after V lost 4 bases and J lost 3 bases. The CDR3 loop spans 14 amino acids. The CDR3 nucleotides are TGTGCCAGCTCACTCAGGGGGTCGGACACTGAAGCTTTCTTT. As protein: CASSLRGSDTEAFF.

The rearrangement joins TRBV2 to TRBJ2-3; TRBD2 matches at 10 bases. J lost 7 bases, V lost 6 bases, and 13 bases had no gene match. Germline-derived CDR1 and CDR2 are SNHLY and FYNNEI. The CDR3 consists of 16 residues. This CDR3 reads CASRFRLAGVGNTQYF. The CDR3 nucleotides read TGTGCCAGCAGGTTTCGTCTAGCGGGAGTTGGAAATACGCAGTATTTT.

CDR3 bases: TGTGCCTGGAGTGTACCGGGGGGCAGGAACACTGAAGCTTTCTTT. As protein: CAWSVPGGRNTEAFF. This sequence joins TRBV30 and TRBJ1-1; D possibly corresponds to TRBD1 (6 bases). Germline assignment: CDR1 GTSNPN and CDR2 SVGIG (reference sequence). Deletions cut 0 bases from V and 1 base from J, with 12 bases between. There are 15 residues in the CDR3.

The chain has TRBV19 and TRBJ1-5; tentative D call: TRBD1 (5 bases). Germline values: CDR1 LNHDA, CDR2 SQIVND (reference sequence). Between the trimmed V and J ends, which lost 10 bases and 10 bases, there was a span of 17 bases. This CDR3 is 12 amino acids long. As DNA, the CDR3 is TGTGCCATCCAAGACCCAACAGGTCCCCAGCATTTT. This translates into CAIQDPTGPQHF.

This chain joins TRBV6-6 and TRBJ1-4; tentative D call: TRBD1 (5 bases). V lost 5 bases and J 0 bases, leaving 19 bases between the germline ends. The CDR3 runs 18 residues. In germline, CDR1 is MNHNY, CDR2 SVGAGI (reference sequence). The CDR3, as DNA: TGTGCCAGCAGTCTCCAAACGGGGAGAGGGGCAACTAATGAAAAACTGTTTTTT. Amino acids: CASSLQTGRGATNEKLFF.

This clone was counted a few times. The chain is built from TRBV5-5 and TRBJ1-2; D perhaps matches TRBD1 (6 bases). V was trimmed by 1 base and J by 0 bases, leaving 13 bases between them. The CDR3 totals 16 residues. Germline V lookup: CDR1 SGHKS, CDR2 YYEKEE (reference sequence). DNA of the CDR3: TGTGCCAGCAGCTTGCAGGGGAGGGGAGCTAACTATGGCTACACCTTC. The encoded protein is CASSLQGRGANYGYTF.

The chain joins TRBV9 to TRBJ1-3; D possibly corresponds to TRBD1 (5 bases). V was shortened by 6 bases and J by 4 bases, with 23 bases between the two germline ends. Germline values: CDR1 SGDLS, CDR2 YYNGEE. The CDR3 spans 17 residues. As DNA, the CDR3 is TGTGCCAGCACCCAAGGCCTCGGGGCATTGGGGGGAAACACCATATATTTT. Its translation: CASTQGLGALGGNTIYF.

The chain carries TRBV6-4 and TRBJ2-1, with a tentative D call TRBD2 (6 bases). This CDR3 is 16 amino acids long. The ends were cut back, 4 bases at V and 3 bases at J, with 16 bases in the middle. Germline V CDR1 and CDR2: MRHNA, SNTAGT. In DNA, the CDR3 is TGTGCCAGCAGTGCAGGCAGGTCTAGCGACTACAATGAGCAGTTCTTC. Its protein product is CASSAGRSSDYNEQFF.

The chain links TRBV10-2 to TRBJ1-5, with 9 bases matching TRBD1. Trimming removed 8 bases from V and 6 bases from J; junction bases left unmatched: 5. CDR1 and CDR2 from the germline V gene are WSHSY and SAAADI. CDR3 length equals 13 residues. The CDR3 spells CASEQGAGQPQHF. The CDR3 DNA is TGCGCCAGCGAACAGGGGGCCGGTCAGCCCCAGCATTTT.

The chain links TRBV19 to TRBJ2-1; 11 nucleotides agree with TRBD2. Germline V lookup: CDR1 LNHDA, CDR2 SQIVND (reference sequence). The CDR3 spans 16 residues. With 8 bases clipped from V and 4 bases from J, the junction kept 10 bases outside the gene matches. This CDR3 reads CASGGVTSGVYNEQFF. DNA of the CDR3: TGTGCCAGTGGCGGGGTGACTAGCGGGGTTTACAATGAGCAGTTCTTC.

The chain recombines TRBV11-2 with TRBJ1-1, with a weak D call TRBD1 (5 bases). The CDR3 is made up of 17 amino acids. V lost 5 bases and J lost 0, with 19 bases in between. Germline CDR1 and CDR2: SGHAT and FQNNGV. The CDR3 sequence: CASSPVVQGSMNTEAFF. The CDR3, as DNA: TGTGCCAGCAGCCCGGTAGTCCAGGGCTCCATGAACACTGAAGCTTTCTTT.

The chain employs TRBV7-9 and TRBJ2-5, with a possible D match to TRBD2 (5 bases). This CDR3 comprises 12 residues. In germline, CDR1 is SEHNR, CDR2 FQNEAQ (reference sequence). V gave up 7 bases and J gave up 2 bases, with 8 bases separating them. CDR3 DNA sequence: TGTGCCAGCAAGCGGCTTCAAGAGACCCAGTACTTC. It specifies CASKRLQETQYF.

CDR3 region: CASSSGEYSGSRSKNIQYF. CDR3 nucleotide sequence: TGTGCCAGCAGCTCCGGCGAATATAGCGGGAGTCGTTCCAAAAACATTCAGTACTTC. This chain joins TRBV7-9 and TRBJ2-4; TRBD2 aligns across 9 bases. CDR3 length: 19 amino acids. CDR1 and CDR2 (germline): SEHNR, FQNEAQ (reference sequence). Losses at the gene ends were 4 bases for V and 2 bases for J; bases not matched to a gene: 15.

CDR3: CASGQENSPLHF. The CDR3 DNA reads TGTGCCAGCGGCCAGGAGAATTCACCCCTCCACTTT. J is TRBJ1-6 and V is TRBV7-9; D is uncertain. CDR3 length: 12 residues. CDR1 SEHNR and CDR2 FQNEAQ come from the germline V gene (reference sequence). V was shortened by 8 bases and J by 7 bases, with 9 bases between the two germline ends.

This clone was detected a few times. The gene calls are TRBV6-5 and TRBJ1-2; D ambiguous. V gave up 7 bases and J gave up 8 bases, with 17 bases separating them. Germline V CDR1 and CDR2: MNHEY, SVGAGI. There are 13 residues in the CDR3. The CDR3 DNA reads as TGTGCCAGCAAAGAGAGTTCTAGGAGGGGCTACACCTTC. The encoded protein is CASKESSRRGYTF.

This clone is a singleton in its sample. V and J are TRBV7-7 and TRBJ2-5; unclear D gene. CDR3 size: 13 residues. Looked up from germline, CDR1 is SSHAT and CDR2 is FNYEAQ (reference sequence). Deletions cut 4 bases from V and 4 bases from J, with 10 bases between. The CDR3 sequence is CASSSGPRETQYF. CDR3 DNA sequence: TGTGCCAGCAGCTCCGGTCCGAGAGAGACCCAGTACTTC.

The chain carries TRBV3-1 (or the pseudogene TRBV3-2) and TRBJ2-1; TRBD2 might be the D (6 bases). V shed 4 bases and J shed 2 bases, with 15 bases lying between them. Germline CDR1 LGHDT, CDR2 YNNKEL (reference sequence). There are 16 residues in the CDR3. In DNA, the CDR3 is TGTGCCAGCAGCCTGGGGGTCCGGGAGCCCTACAATGAGCAGTTCTTC. Residues: CASSLGVREPYNEQFF.

This sequence joins TRBV18 and TRBJ1-1; perhaps TRBD1 as D (5 bases). V was clipped by 5 bases and J by 2 bases, with 9 bases between them. This CDR3 contains 13 residues. The germline V gene has CDR1 KGHSH and CDR2 LQKENI. CDR3 sequence (DNA): TGTGCCAGCTCAATCGACAGCAACACTGAAGCTTTCTTT. It codes for CASSIDSNTEAFF.

This chain joins TRBV27 and TRBJ2-1; TRBD2 matches 11 bases. Germline V gives CDR1 MNHEY, CDR2 SMNVEV (reference sequence). The junction had 8 bases not matched to a gene; V was cut back by 3 bases and J by 1 base. The CDR3 runs to 18 residues. The CDR3 sequence: CASSLWGSGRVSYNEQFF. The CDR3 DNA reads as TGTGCCAGCAGTTTGTGGGGTAGCGGGAGGGTTTCCTACAATGAGCAGTTCTTC.